These 27 T cell receptor beta chains were sequenced from one sample in a study of blood T cell repertoires in COVID-19. Using immunoSEQ multiplex PCR, the repertoire was profiled, and TCRdb retains in-frame clones only, with some absent. The table lists 200,000 to 250,000 clones, about 80% of them singletons. Sequencing input: peripheral blood. All receptors derive from a woman older than 75 with acute or convalescent COVID-19.

The chain has TRBV7-9 and TRBJ1-2; D is possibly TRBD1 (6 bases). The CDR3 is made up of 13 amino acids. Germline CDR1 SEHNR, CDR2 FQNEAQ (reference sequence). Between the trimmed V and J ends, which lost 4 bases and 3 bases, there was a span of 9 bases. The DNA for the CDR3 is TGTGCCAGCAGCTACACAGGGTACTATGGCTACACCTTC. This encodes CASSYTGYYGYTF.

This clone was recorded only once. V and J are TRBV7-2 and TRBJ2-5, with a possible D match to TRBD1 (6 bases). Trimming pared 6 bases from V and 5 bases from J, leaving 19 bases between. The CDR3 covers 15 residues. Germline values: CDR1 SGHTA, CDR2 FQGNSA. CDR3 DNA sequence: TGTGCCAGCAGGGGGGCGAGACACATGCGGGAGACCCAGTACTTC. Its protein is CASRGARHMRETQYF.

This clone was observed once. V gene TRBV25-1 combines with J gene TRBJ2-5; TRBD1 aligns across 7 bases. Germline V CDR1 and CDR2: MGHDK, SYGVNS. This CDR3 has 13 amino acids. V lost 3 bases to trimming and J lost 7 bases; unmatched junction nucleotides: 5. The DNA for the CDR3 is TGTGCCAGCAGTGACAGGGCAGGGGGGACCCAGTACTTC. Its protein is CASSDRAGGTQYF.

This clone has just a few counts. The chain carries TRBV5-8 and TRBJ2-7; 7 nucleotides match TRBD1. Trimming took 0 bases from V and 4 from J; bases not matched to a gene: 1. The CDR3 has 13 residues. Germline V gene lookup returns CDR1 SGHTS and CDR2 YDEGEE. The CDR3 loop reads CASSLETGYEQYF. The CDR3, as DNA: TGTGCCAGCAGCTTGGAGACAGGGTACGAGCAGTACTTC. The full variable domain, its missing parts supplied by reference TRBV5-8 and TRBJ2-7, is EAGVTQSPTHLIKTRGQQATLRCSPISGHTSVYWYQQALGLGLQFLLWYDEGEERNRGNFPPRFSGRQFPNYSSELNVNALELEDSALYLCASSLETGYEQYFGPGTRLTVT.

This rearrangement joins TRBV7-2 to TRBJ1-2; 9 bases match TRBD1. V shed 5 bases and J 5 bases; nucleotides not matched to a gene: 9. This CDR3 contains 15 residues. Germline V lookup: CDR1 SGHTA, CDR2 FQGNSA. CDR3 sequence: CASSVRTGAEYGYTF. CDR3 coding DNA: TGTGCCAGCAGCGTTAGGACAGGGGCCGAGTATGGCTACACCTTC.

This sequence joins TRBV5-4 and TRBJ2-5; possible D gene TRBD1, 6 bases. Germline CDR1 and CDR2: SGHNT and YYREEE (reference sequence). The V end lost 7 bases, the J end lost 1 base, and 14 bases lay between the germline ends. The CDR3 is 14 residues long. CDR3 amino acids: CASGKRGGQETQYF. The DNA of the CDR3 is TGTGCCAGCGGAAAGCGAGGGGGCCAAGAGACCCAGTACTTC.

V and J are TRBV6-5 and TRBJ1-2; D may be TRBD1 (6 bases). Germline values: CDR1 MNHEY, CDR2 SVGAGI. V was pared by 5 bases and J by 7 bases, with 14 bases between. The CDR3 loop spans 13 amino acids. The DNA of the CDR3 is TGTGCCAGCAGTACCCCGACAGGTGTTGGCTACACCTTC. Protein: CASSTPTGVGYTF.

The rearrangement joins TRBV15 to TRBJ2-1; 9 bases line up with TRBD2. The J segment lost 7 bases and the V segment lost 1 base, leaving 5 bases of the junction unmatched. The germline CDR1 and CDR2 sequences are LNHNV and YYDKDF (reference sequence). The CDR3 consists of 15 residues. The CDR3 nucleotides are TGTGCCACCAGCAGAGGCGGGGGGGCCGGGAATGAGCAGTTCTTC. It encodes CATSRGGGAGNEQFF.

The gene calls are TRBV21-1 and TRBJ2-1; the table's D gene call, TRBD2, was not cross checked with the DNA. TRBV21-1 is classified as a pseudogene. The CDR3 has 17 amino acids. CDR3 in amino acids: CASSKPTDGREVNEQFF. In DNA, the CDR3 is TGTGCCAGCAGCAAACCGACGGACGGGCGGGAGGTAAATGAGCAGTTCTTC.

The chain links TRBV9 to TRBJ1-2; 7 bases align to TRBD1. The CDR3 contains 15 residues. With V trimmed by 3 bases and J by 1 base, 6 bases remained unmatched. The germline CDR1 and CDR2 sequences are SGDLS and YYNGEE. CDR3 nucleotide sequence: TGTGCCAGCAGCGCTCGGACAGGTCTTAACTATGGCTACACCTTC. Its protein product is CASSARTGLNYGYTF. The full variable domain, completed using reference TRBV9 and TRBJ1-2, is DSGVTQTPKHLITATGQRVTLRCSPRSGDLSVYWYQQSLDQGLQFLIQYYNGEERAKGNILERFSAQQFPDLHSELNLSSLELGDSALYFCASSARTGLNYGYTFGSGTRLTVV.

The count of this clone is one. The chain employs TRBV7-3 and TRBJ2-1; tentative D call: TRBD1 (5 bases). Between the trimmed V and J ends, which lost 5 bases and 9 bases, there was a span of 14 bases. CDR3 length: 13 amino acids. The germline CDR1 and CDR2 sequences are SGHTA and FQGTGA. The CDR3 DNA is TGTGCCAGCAGCGCCTTAGGGGCCACTGAGCAGTTCTTC. Translated: CASSALGATEQFF.

The chain is built from TRBV24-1 and TRBJ2-3, with 9 positions matching TRBD2. There are 16 residues in the CDR3. Trimming at V came to 5 bases and at J to 2 bases, leaving 7 bases not matched to a gene. CDR1 is KGHDR and CDR2 is SFDVKD in the germline V gene. The CDR3 loop is CATSGGSGGLTDTQYF. The CDR3 region has the DNA TGTGCCACCAGTGGGGGTAGCGGGGGCCTCACAGATACGCAGTATTTT.

V and J are TRBV9 and TRBJ1-2, with D perhaps matching TRBD1 (5 bases). CDR3 length equals 17 residues. Trimming removed 0 bases from V and 11 bases from J, with 26 bases in between. The germline gives CDR1 SGDLS, CDR2 YYNGEE. The CDR3 bases are TGTGCCAGCAGCGTAGCTCCGGTTTCCGACAACTGGGACTTATACACCTTC. It is translated as CASSVAPVSDNWDLYTF.

This chain links TRBV28 with TRBJ1-6; D is unclear. The CDR3 has 11 amino acids. Trimming stripped 7 bases from V and 7 bases from J, with 5 bases between. CDR1 is MDHEN, CDR2 SYDVKM, per germline. CDR3: CASTSNSPLHF. CDR3 nucleotide sequence: TGTGCCAGCACCTCGAATTCACCCCTCCACTTT.

The V gene is TRBV5-1, the J gene TRBJ2-1; TRBD1 aligns across 8 bases. Germline loops: CDR1 SGHRS, CDR2 YFSETQ. The V segment lost 1 base and the J segment 7 bases; nucleotides outside the gene matches: 7. The CDR3 totals 15 residues. The CDR3 DNA reads TGCGCCAGCAGCTTGACCGGGACAGGAAAGAATGAGCAGTTCTTC. Translating it yields CASSLTGTGKNEQFF.

The chain employs TRBV30 and TRBJ2-1; 13 bases are shared with TRBD2. This CDR3 comprises 15 residues. Germline-derived CDR1 and CDR2 are GTSNPN and SVGIG (reference sequence). V lost 7 bases, J lost 4 bases, and 7 bases stayed unmatched. CDR3 in DNA: TGTGCCTTCAGGACTAGCGGGAGCCTTTACAATGAGCAGTTCTTC. As protein: CAFRTSGSLYNEQFF.

The rearrangement joins TRBV30 to TRBJ2-5, with unresolved D. The V end was cut by 2 bases, the J end by 4 bases, with 11 bases between. CDR3 length equals 13 residues. Looked up from germline, CDR1 is GTSNPN and CDR2 is SVGIG (reference sequence). CDR3 DNA sequence: TGTGCCTGGAGTCCTAATCGAGGAGAGACCCAGTACTTC. It is translated as CAWSPNRGETQYF.

The chain joins TRBV6-5 to TRBJ1-3; no reliable D call. Trimming shortened V by 5 bases and J by 7 bases, and 15 bases separated the two germline ends. CDR1 and CDR2 from the germline V gene are MNHEY and SVGAGI. The CDR3 contains 14 residues. CDR3 bases: TGTGCCAGCAGTACCGGGGTCGGATGGAACACCATATATTTT. It encodes CASSTGVGWNTIYF.

A few counts support this clone. This chain joins TRBV5-4 and TRBJ2-7, with D possibly being TRBD1 (6 bases). The V end lost 0 bases, the J end lost 2 bases, and 9 bases lay between the germline ends. The CDR3 consists of 14 residues. Germline assignment: CDR1 SGHNT and CDR2 YYREEE (reference sequence). The CDR3 sequence: CASSLGQATYEQYF. In nucleotides, the CDR3 is TGTGCCAGCAGCTTGGGACAGGCCACCTACGAGCAGTACTTC. Based on the CDR3 plus reference TRBV5-4 and TRBJ2-7, the full variable domain is ETGVTQSPTHLIKTRGQQVTLRCSSQSGHNTVSWYQQALGQGPQFIFQYYREEENGRGNFPPRFSGLQFPNYSSELNVNALELDDSALYLCASSLGQATYEQYFGPGTRLTVT.

The chain is built from TRBV9 and TRBJ1-6; no clear D gene. Germline loops: CDR1 SGDLS, CDR2 YYNGEE. The CDR3 runs to 14 residues. Trimming pared 4 bases from V and 1 base from J, leaving 6 bases between. In DNA, the CDR3 is TGTGCCAGCAGCACGGAGTCCTATAATTCACCCCTCCACTTT. Its protein product is CASSTESYNSPLHF.

The chain recombines TRBV2 with TRBJ1-5; weak D call: TRBD1 (6 bases). V lost 3 bases to trimming and J lost 6 bases, with 12 bases between them. The CDR3 consists of 14 residues. CDR1 is SNHLY and CDR2 is FYNNEI in the germline V gene. The CDR3: CASSDRGYGQPQHF. The CDR3 nucleotides read TGTGCCAGCAGTGACAGGGGCTACGGTCAGCCCCAGCATTTT. Full variable domain (rest looked up from reference TRBV2 and TRBJ1-5): EPEVTQTPSHQVTQMGQEVILRCVPISNHLYFYWYRQILGQKVEFLVSFYNNEISEKSEIFDDQFSVERPDGSNFTLKIRSTKLEDSAMYFCASSDRGYGQPQHFGDGTRLSIL.

The chain has TRBV10-3 and TRBJ2-7; TRBD1 aligns across 10 bases. Germline V gene lookup returns CDR1 ENHRY and CDR2 SYGVKD. The CDR3 runs 15 residues. Losses at the gene ends were 7 bases for V and 1 base for J; bases not matched to a gene: 7. CDR3 region: CAITDRTGGSYEQYF. In DNA form, the CDR3 reads TGTGCCATCACCGATCGGACAGGGGGATCCTACGAGCAGTACTTC.

This clone has just one count. The chain combines TRBV28 with TRBJ1-1, with TRBD1 matching 7 bases. Germline assignment: CDR1 MDHEN and CDR2 SYDVKM. After removal of 7 bases from V and 3 bases from J, the junction contained 11 bases not matched to a gene. The CDR3 contains 15 residues. The CDR3 DNA reads as TGTGCCAGCACCGTGACAGGGATCGTAGACACTGAAGCTTTCTTT. Translation: CASTVTGIVDTEAFF.

The J gene is TRBJ2-1, the V gene TRBV7-3; maybe TRBD2 (6 bases). Trimming stripped 0 bases from V and 5 bases from J, with 14 bases between. The V gene's germline CDR1 is SGHTA and CDR2 FQGTGA. The CDR3 sequence is 16 residues long. CDR3 sequence reads: CASSLTQAGRHNEQFF. In nucleotides, the CDR3 is TGTGCCAGCAGCTTAACGCAAGCGGGCCGTCACAATGAGCAGTTCTTC. Based on the CDR3 plus reference TRBV7-3 and TRBJ2-1, the full variable domain is GAGVSQTPSNKVTEKGKYVELRCDPISGHTALYWYRQSLGQGPEFLIYFQGTGAADDSGLPNDRFFAVRPEGSVSTLKIQRTERGDSAVYLCASSLTQAGRHNEQFFGPGTRLTVL.

This chain connects TRBV28 to TRBJ1-5; 7 bases map to TRBD1. The germline V gene has CDR1 MDHEN and CDR2 SYDVKM. The CDR3 is made up of 15 amino acids. The V gene end was trimmed by 2 bases and the J gene end by 6 bases; junction bases not matched to a gene: 7. CDR3 loop: CASSLRTGNSQPQHF. CDR3 DNA: TGTGCCAGCAGTTTAAGGACAGGCAATAGTCAGCCCCAGCATTTT.

The chain links TRBV7-6 to TRBJ2-2; a weak D match, TRBD1 (7 bases). Germline CDR1 is SGHVS and CDR2 is FNYEAQ. This CDR3 is 16 amino acids long. Trimming left V 6 bases short and J 5 bases short, with 19 bases between. This CDR3 reads CASRARGAGMTGELFF. For the CDR3, the DNA is TGTGCCAGCAGGGCCAGGGGGGCCGGTATGACCGGGGAGCTGTTTTTT.

The J gene is TRBJ2-7, the V gene TRBV3-1 (or the pseudogene TRBV3-2), with D uncertain. Per the germline V gene, CDR1 is LGHDT and CDR2 is YNNKEL (reference sequence). The CDR3 is 12 residues long. Between the trimmed V and J ends, which lost 1 base and 3 bases, there was a span of 4 bases. CDR3 sequence: CASSQVYYEQYF. The CDR3, as DNA: TGTGCCAGCAGCCAAGTGTACTACGAGCAGTACTTC.